A single sample gave rise to the 8 T cell receptor beta chains below, sequenced in a study of CD8 T cells in ankylosing spondylitis. MiXCR was run by TCRdb on the 5' RACE reads, yielding one entry per CDR3 protein. The repertoire holds 100,000 to 150,000 distinct CDR3 sequences, about 6.4% seen once, with 12% in the top ten. Specimen: blood, either unsorted or a sorted T cell fraction (not recorded which). These receptors all stem from a male donor with ankylosing spondylitis or in good health (not recorded which).

This clonotype was counted many times. The chain carries TRBV6-2 or TRBV6-3 and TRBJ2-6; D is unresolved. CDR1 and CDR2 (germline): MNHEY, SVGEGT. This CDR3 has 15 residues. V dropped 6 bases and J dropped 1 base, with 10 bases sitting between them. CDR3 coding DNA: TGTGCCAGCAGCCTACTGCGATCTGGGGCCAACGTCCTGACTTTC. This sequence encodes CASSLLRSGANVLTF.

This clonotype was recorded many times. This rearrangement joins TRBV5-1 to TRBJ2-2; D is unclear. Germline CDR1 reads SGHRS; CDR2 reads YFSETQ. V was trimmed by 4 bases and J by 2 bases, leaving 15 bases between them. The CDR3 has 16 residues. The CDR3 region has the DNA TGCGCCAGCAGCCGGATTGGGGTTTTAAACACCGGGGAGCTGTTTTTT. This gives the protein CASSRIGVLNTGELFF.

This clonotype has a count of ten or more. The V and J genes are TRBV5-1 and TRBJ1-5; 8 bases line up with TRBD1. The CDR3 is made up of 16 amino acids. Germline V gene lookup returns CDR1 SGHRS and CDR2 YFSETQ. V shed 1 base and J 3 bases; nucleotides not matched to a gene: 6. The CDR3 DNA sequence: TGCGCCAGCAGCTTGCTGCCAGGGGGCGACAATCAGCCCCAGCATTTT. Protein sequence: CASSLLPGGDNQPQHF.

Ten or more counts support this clonotype. The chain joins TRBV28 to TRBJ1-5; perhaps TRBD1 as D (6 bases). The CDR3 is made up of 15 amino acids. V was pared by 7 bases and J by 7 bases, with 20 bases between. In germline, CDR1 is MDHEN, CDR2 SYDVKM. The CDR3 DNA reads as TGTGCCAGCACCCGAGGGGGGGGAACTGGGCAGCCCCAGCATTTT. Amino acid sequence: CASTRGGGTGQPQHF. Full variable domain (missing parts from reference TRBV28 and TRBJ1-5): DVKVTQSSRYLVKRTGEKVFLECVQDMDHENMFWYRQDPGLGLRLIYFSYDVKMKEKGDIPEGYSVSREKKERFSLILESASTNQTSMYLCASTRGGGTGQPQHFGDGTRLSIL.

This clonotype was seen only a few times. CDR3 loop: CSASRAGEFRYEQYF. In nucleotides, the CDR3 is TGCAGTGCTAGTAGGGCGGGGGAGTTCCGCTACGAGCAGTACTTC. The chain links TRBV20-1 to TRBJ2-7; 7 bases are shared with TRBD2. The CDR3 contains 15 residues. Trimming at V came to 3 bases and at J to 3 bases, leaving 11 bases not matched to a gene. CDR1 is DFQATT, CDR2 SNEGSKA, per germline (reference sequence).

This clonotype was found many times. The V and J genes are TRBV27 and TRBJ1-1, with D tentatively TRBD1 (5 bases). The CDR3 runs 14 residues. Trimming pared 5 bases from V and 8 bases from J, leaving 18 bases between. Germline CDR1 reads MNHEY; CDR2 reads SMNVEV (reference sequence). CDR3 loop: CASSTRLTGAEAFF. The CDR3 DNA reads TGTGCCAGCAGTACCAGATTAACCGGGGCGGAAGCTTTCTTT.

This clonotype was observed at least ten times. This chain joins TRBV24-1 and TRBJ2-3, with D perhaps TRBD2 (6 bases). The CDR3 extends over 12 amino acids. Germline V gene data show CDR1 as KGHDR and CDR2 as SFDVKD. V dropped 10 bases and J dropped 6 bases, with 13 bases sitting between them. The CDR3 DNA reads TGTGCCACAGCGGCGGGGAGGGATACGCAGTATTTT. This translates into CATAAGRDTQYF.

This clonotype was recorded a few times. The chain is built from TRBV12-3 or TRBV12-4 and TRBJ2-7; D unresolved. The V and J ends lost 6 bases and 3 bases respectively, with 15 bases between them. This CDR3 contains 14 residues. CDR3 sequence: CASSQKESRYEQYF. CDR3 nucleotide sequence: TGTGCCAGCAGCCAGAAGGAGAGCCGCTACGAGCAGTACTTC.